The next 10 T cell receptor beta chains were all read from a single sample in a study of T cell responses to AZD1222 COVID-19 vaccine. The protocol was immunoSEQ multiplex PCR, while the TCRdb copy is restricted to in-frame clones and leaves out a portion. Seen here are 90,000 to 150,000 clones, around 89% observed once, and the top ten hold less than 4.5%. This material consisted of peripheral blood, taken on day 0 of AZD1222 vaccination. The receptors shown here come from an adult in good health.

The CDR3 DNA reads TGCGCCAGCAGCTTGGCTACTAGCGGGGCCAATGAGCAGTTCTTC. It is translated as CASSLATSGANEQFF. The V gene is TRBV5-1, the J gene TRBJ2-1; the match to TRBD2 covers 10 bases. This CDR3 is 15 amino acids long. CDR1 SGHRS and CDR2 YFSETQ come from the germline V gene. V lost 0 bases to trimming and J lost 6 bases; unmatched junction nucleotides: 3.

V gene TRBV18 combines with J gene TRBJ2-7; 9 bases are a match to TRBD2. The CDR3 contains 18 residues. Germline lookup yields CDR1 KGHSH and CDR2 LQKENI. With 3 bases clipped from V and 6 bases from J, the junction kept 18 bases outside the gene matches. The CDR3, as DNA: TGTGCCAGCTCACCCACGTTCTTAAGAGCGGGAGGTGTAGGCGAGCAGTACTTC. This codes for CASSPTFLRAGGVGEQYF.

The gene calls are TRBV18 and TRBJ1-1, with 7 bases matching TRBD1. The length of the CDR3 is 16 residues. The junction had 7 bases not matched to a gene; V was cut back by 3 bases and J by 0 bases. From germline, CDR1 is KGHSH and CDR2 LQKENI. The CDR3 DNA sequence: TGTGCCAGCTCACCTAGGGACAGCCTTATGAACACTGAAGCTTTCTTT. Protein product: CASSPRDSLMNTEAFF.

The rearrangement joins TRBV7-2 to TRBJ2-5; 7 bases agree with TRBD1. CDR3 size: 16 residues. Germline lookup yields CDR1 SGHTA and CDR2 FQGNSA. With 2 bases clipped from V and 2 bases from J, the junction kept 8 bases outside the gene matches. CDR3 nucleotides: TGTGCCAGCAGCTTAAACAGGGGCCCTCTTCAAGAGACCCAGTACTTC. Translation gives CASSLNRGPLQETQYF.

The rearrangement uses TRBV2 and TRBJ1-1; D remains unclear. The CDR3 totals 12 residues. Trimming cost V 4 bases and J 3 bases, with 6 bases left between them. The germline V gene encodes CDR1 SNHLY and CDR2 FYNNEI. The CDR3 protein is CASSVQDTEAFF. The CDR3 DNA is TGTGCCAGCAGTGTGCAGGACACTGAAGCTTTCTTT.

This CDR3 reads CASSRGLAGGSYEQYF. The CDR3 DNA reads TGTGCCAGCAGCCGTGGACTAGCGGGGGGCTCCTACGAGCAGTACTTC. The chain combines TRBV14 with TRBJ2-7; 14 nucleotides agree with TRBD2. V lost 4 bases to trimming and J lost 0 bases; unmatched junction nucleotides: 2. The CDR3 consists of 16 residues. Germline V gene lookup returns CDR1 SGHDN and CDR2 FVKESK.

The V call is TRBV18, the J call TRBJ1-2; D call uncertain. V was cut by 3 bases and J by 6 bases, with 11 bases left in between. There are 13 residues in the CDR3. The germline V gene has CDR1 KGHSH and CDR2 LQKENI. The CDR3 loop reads CASSPREEDGYTF. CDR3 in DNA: TGTGCCAGCTCACCTCGGGAAGAGGATGGCTACACCTTC.

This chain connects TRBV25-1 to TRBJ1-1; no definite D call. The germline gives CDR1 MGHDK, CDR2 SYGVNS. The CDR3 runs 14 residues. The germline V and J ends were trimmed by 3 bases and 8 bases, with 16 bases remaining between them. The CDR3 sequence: CASSDVNKLGEAFF. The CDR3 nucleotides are TGTGCCAGCAGTGACGTCAATAAACTGGGAGAAGCTTTCTTT. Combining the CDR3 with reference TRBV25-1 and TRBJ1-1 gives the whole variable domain EADIYQTPRYLVIGTGKKITLECSQTMGHDKMYWYQQDPGMELHLIHYSYGVNSTEKGDLSSESTVSRIRTEHFPLTLESARPSHTSQYLCASSDVNKLGEAFFGQGTRLTVV.

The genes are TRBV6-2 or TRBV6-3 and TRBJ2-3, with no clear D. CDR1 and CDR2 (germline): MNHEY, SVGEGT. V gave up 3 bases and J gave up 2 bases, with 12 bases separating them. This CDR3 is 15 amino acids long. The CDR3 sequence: CASSYSSTLTDTQYF. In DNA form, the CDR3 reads TGTGCCAGCAGTTATTCTTCCACCCTCACAGATACGCAGTATTTT.

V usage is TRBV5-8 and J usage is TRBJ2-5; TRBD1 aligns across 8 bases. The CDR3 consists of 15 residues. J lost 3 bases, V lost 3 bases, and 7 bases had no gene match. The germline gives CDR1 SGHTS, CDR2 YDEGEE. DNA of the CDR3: TGTGCCAGCAGCTCAAGCGGACAGGGTGAAGAGACCCAGTACTTC. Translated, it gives CASSSSGQGEETQYF. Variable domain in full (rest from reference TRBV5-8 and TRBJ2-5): EAGVTQSPTHLIKTRGQQATLRCSPISGHTSVYWYQQALGLGLQFLLWYDEGEERNRGNFPPRFSGRQFPNYSSELNVNALELEDSALYLCASSSSGQGEETQYFGPGTRLLVL.